The next 9 T cell receptor beta chains were all read from a single sample in a study of blood T cell repertoires in COVID-19. Sequencing was performed with immunoSEQ multiplex PCR; in TCRdb, only in-frame clones are kept and a portion is missing. The sample lists about 59,000 clones, around four fifths occurring once. The sequenced sample was peripheral blood. The origin of the receptors is an elderly man with acute or convalescent COVID-19.

V gene TRBV7-2 combines with J gene TRBJ1-1; 7 bases align to TRBD1. Trimming cost V 4 bases and J 1 base; bases outside gene matches: 6. This CDR3 has 15 amino acids. Per germline, CDR1 SGHTA and CDR2 FQGNSA. CDR3: CASSSGQTTNTEAFF. Written as DNA, the CDR3 is TGTGCCAGCAGCTCGGGACAGACGACGAACACTGAAGCTTTCTTT.

J is TRBJ2-2 and V is TRBV19, with D perhaps matching TRBD1 (8 bases). CDR1 is LNHDA, CDR2 SQIVND, per germline (reference sequence). The ends were cut back, 6 bases at V and 5 bases at J, with 13 bases in the middle. This CDR3 is 14 amino acids long. CDR3 in amino acids: CASRQGGFTGELFF. The CDR3 DNA follows: TGTGCCAGTAGACAGGGGGGGTTTACCGGGGAGCTGTTTTTT.

The table lists this clone with a few counts. The chain combines TRBV29-1 with TRBJ1-2; a weak D match, TRBD1 (6 bases). V was trimmed by 0 bases and J by 1 base, leaving 18 bases between them. The CDR3 totals 17 residues. In germline, CDR1 is SQVTM, CDR2 ANQGSEA. The CDR3 reads CSVEENYGQSSNYGYTF. CDR3 nucleotide sequence: TGCAGCGTTGAAGAGAACTACGGACAGAGCAGTAACTATGGCTACACCTTC.

The rearrangement joins TRBV9 to TRBJ1-2; D unclear. Germline lookup yields CDR1 SGDLS and CDR2 YYNGEE. The CDR3 loop spans 13 amino acids. V lost 2 bases, J lost 4 bases, and 9 bases lay in between. CDR3 sequence reads: CASSVLQSYGYTF. The CDR3 DNA is TGTGCCAGCAGCGTTTTGCAGTCCTATGGCTACACCTTC.

The chain recombines TRBV5-1 with TRBJ2-3, with D perhaps matching TRBD2 (5 bases). Germline lookup yields CDR1 SGHRS and CDR2 YFSETQ. Trimming cost V 4 bases and J 5 bases, with 14 bases left between them. This CDR3 comprises 14 residues. The CDR3 nucleotides read TGCGCCAGCAGCGCAATGCGGGCCCTAGATACGCAGTATTTT. It translates to CASSAMRALDTQYF.

V is TRBV9 and J is TRBJ2-2; D unresolved. Germline V CDR1 and CDR2: SGDLS, YYNGEE. The V and J ends lost 0 bases and 5 bases respectively, with 8 bases between them. CDR3 size: 14 residues. The CDR3 loop is CASSVVPVTGELFF. CDR3 nucleotides: TGTGCCAGCAGCGTAGTCCCGGTAACCGGGGAGCTGTTTTTT.

The J gene is TRBJ2-5, the V gene TRBV2; TRBD2 matches at 11 bases. The germline CDR1 and CDR2 sequences are SNHLY and FYNNEI. The CDR3 length is 16 residues. V lost 1 base and J lost 1; bases outside the gene matches: 2. CDR3 nucleotides: TGTGCCAGCAGTGAAGGGCTAGCGGGGGGCCAAGAGACCCAGTACTTC. Translation: CASSEGLAGGQETQYF.

The chain carries TRBV5-8 and TRBJ2-4, with 7 bases fitting TRBD1. J was trimmed by 11 bases and V by 1 base; bases with no gene match: 9. The length of the CDR3 is 14 residues. In germline, CDR1 is SGHTS, CDR2 YDEGEE. CDR3 sequence: CASSLRQGVPLQYF. The DNA of the CDR3 is TGTGCCAGCAGCTTGCGCCAGGGGGTCCCACTTCAGTACTTC.

This chain connects TRBV5-1 to TRBJ1-4, with a possible D match to TRBD1 (6 bases). Germline V gene sequence: CDR1 SGHRS, CDR2 YFSETQ. V was clipped by 3 bases and J by 3 bases, with 12 bases between them. The CDR3 contains 15 residues. CDR3 bases: TGCGCCAGCAGCTCTCAGGGGCTTTCTAATGAAAAACTGTTTTTT. Protein product: CASSSQGLSNEKLFF.